This T cell receptor (beta chain) was retrieved from a study of blood T cell repertoires in COVID-19. Study overall: The analysed material was cDNA or gDNA that came from T cells, B-cell-depleted T cells, or PBMCs.

This CDR3 spans 15 amino acids. The V gene lost 3 bases and the J gene lost 6 bases, with 18 bases spanning the gap. Germline V lookup: CDR1 SGHNT, CDR2 YYREEE (reference sequence). Clones were sequenced by immunoSEQ multiplex PCR, and TCRdb holds only the in-frame ones, with some missing. Among about 320,000 clones listed, roughly 90% were seen once. Input material: peripheral blood. The gene calls are TRBV5-4 and TRBJ1-1, with D perhaps matching TRBD1 (5 bases). This receptor was obtained from a man in his late teens or twenties who had recovered from COVID-19. CDR3 loop: CASSSKTDLSAEAFF. Here the CDR3 DNA reads TGTGCCAGCAGCTCAAAGACAGACCTATCGGCTGAAGCTTTCTTT.